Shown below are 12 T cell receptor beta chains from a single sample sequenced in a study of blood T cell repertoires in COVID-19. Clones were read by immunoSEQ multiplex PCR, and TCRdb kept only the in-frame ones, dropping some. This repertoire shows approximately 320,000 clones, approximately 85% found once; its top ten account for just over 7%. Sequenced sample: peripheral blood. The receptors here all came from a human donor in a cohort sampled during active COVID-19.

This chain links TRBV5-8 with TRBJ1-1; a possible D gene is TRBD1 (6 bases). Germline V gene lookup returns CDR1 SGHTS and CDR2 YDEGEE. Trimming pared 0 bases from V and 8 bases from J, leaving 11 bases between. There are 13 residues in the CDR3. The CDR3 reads CASSLDLGTEAFF. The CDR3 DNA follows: TGTGCCAGCAGCTTGGACCTAGGGACAGAAGCTTTCTTT.

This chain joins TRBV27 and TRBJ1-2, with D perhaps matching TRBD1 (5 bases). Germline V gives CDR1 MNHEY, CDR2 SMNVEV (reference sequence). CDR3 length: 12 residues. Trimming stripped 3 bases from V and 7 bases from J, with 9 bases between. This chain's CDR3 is CASSFLGGGYTF. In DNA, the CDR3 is TGTGCCAGCAGTTTTCTCGGGGGTGGCTACACCTTC.

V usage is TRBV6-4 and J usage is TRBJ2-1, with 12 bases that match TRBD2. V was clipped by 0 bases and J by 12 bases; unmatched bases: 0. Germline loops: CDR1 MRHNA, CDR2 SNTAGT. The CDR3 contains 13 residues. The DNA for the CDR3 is TGTGCCAGCAGTGACTCGACTAGCGGGGGGCAGTTCTTC. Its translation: CASSDSTSGGQFF.

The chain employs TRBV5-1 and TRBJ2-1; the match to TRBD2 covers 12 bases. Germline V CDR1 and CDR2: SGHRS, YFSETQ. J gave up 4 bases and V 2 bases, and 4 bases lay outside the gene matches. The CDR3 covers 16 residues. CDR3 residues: CASSLQTSGGYNEQFF. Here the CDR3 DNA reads TGCGCCAGCAGCTTACAGACTAGCGGGGGTTACAATGAGCAGTTCTTC.

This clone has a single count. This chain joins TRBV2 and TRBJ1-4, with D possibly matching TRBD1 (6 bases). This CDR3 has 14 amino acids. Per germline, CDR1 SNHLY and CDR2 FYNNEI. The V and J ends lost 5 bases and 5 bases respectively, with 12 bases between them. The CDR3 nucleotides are TGTGCCAGCAGTCCTGACAGGAAGAATGAAAAACTGTTTTTT. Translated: CASSPDRKNEKLFF.

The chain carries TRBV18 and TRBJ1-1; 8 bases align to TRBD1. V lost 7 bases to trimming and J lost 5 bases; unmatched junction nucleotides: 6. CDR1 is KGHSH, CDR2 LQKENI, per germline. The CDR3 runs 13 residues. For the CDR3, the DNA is TGTGCCAGCTATTACGACAGGGGTACTGAAGCTTTCTTT. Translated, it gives CASYYDRGTEAFF.

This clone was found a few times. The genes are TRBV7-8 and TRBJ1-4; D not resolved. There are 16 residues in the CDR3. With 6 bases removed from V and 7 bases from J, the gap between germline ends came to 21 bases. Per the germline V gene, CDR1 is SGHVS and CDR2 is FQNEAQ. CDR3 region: CASSFKMGATTEKLFF. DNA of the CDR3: TGTGCCAGCAGTTTTAAGATGGGCGCTACCACTGAAAAACTGTTTTTT.

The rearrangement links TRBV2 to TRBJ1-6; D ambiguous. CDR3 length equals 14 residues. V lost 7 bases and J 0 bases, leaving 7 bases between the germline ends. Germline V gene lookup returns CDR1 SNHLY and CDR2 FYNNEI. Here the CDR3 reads CASTGSSYNSPLHF. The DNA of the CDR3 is TGTGCCAGCACAGGCAGCTCCTATAATTCACCCCTCCACTTT. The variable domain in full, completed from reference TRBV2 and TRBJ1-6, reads EPEVTQTPSHQVTQMGQEVILRCVPISNHLYFYWYRQILGQKVEFLVSFYNNEISEKSEIFDDQFSVERPDGSNFTLKIRSTKLEDSAMYFCASTGSSYNSPLHFGNGTRLTVT.

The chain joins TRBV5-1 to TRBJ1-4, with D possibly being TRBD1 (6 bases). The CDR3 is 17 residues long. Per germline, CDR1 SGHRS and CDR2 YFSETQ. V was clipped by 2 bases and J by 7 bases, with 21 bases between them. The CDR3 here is CASSFSPNENRVEKLFF. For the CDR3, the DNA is TGCGCCAGCAGCTTTTCTCCAAATGAAAACAGGGTTGAAAAACTGTTTTTT.

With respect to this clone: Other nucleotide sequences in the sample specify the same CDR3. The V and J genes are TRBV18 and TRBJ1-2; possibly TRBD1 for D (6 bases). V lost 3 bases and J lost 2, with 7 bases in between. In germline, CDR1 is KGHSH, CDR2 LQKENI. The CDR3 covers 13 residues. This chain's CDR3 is CASSPDRNYGYTF. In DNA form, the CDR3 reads TGTGCCAGCTCACCGGACAGAAACTATGGCTACACCTTC.

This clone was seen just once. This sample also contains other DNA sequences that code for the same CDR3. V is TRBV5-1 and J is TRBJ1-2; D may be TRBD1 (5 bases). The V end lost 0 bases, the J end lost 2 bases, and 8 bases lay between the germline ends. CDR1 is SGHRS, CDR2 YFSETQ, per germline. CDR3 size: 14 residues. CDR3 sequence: CASSLGQGNYGYTF. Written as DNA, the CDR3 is TGCGCCAGCAGCTTGGGGCAGGGAAACTATGGCTACACCTTC.

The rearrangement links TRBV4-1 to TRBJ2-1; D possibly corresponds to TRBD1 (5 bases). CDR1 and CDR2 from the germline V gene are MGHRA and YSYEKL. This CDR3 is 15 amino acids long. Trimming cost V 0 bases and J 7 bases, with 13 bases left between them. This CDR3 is CASSQETAGINEQFF. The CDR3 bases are TGCGCCAGCAGCCAAGAGACAGCAGGGATTAATGAGCAGTTCTTC.